The clone carrying this T cell receptor (beta chain) came up a few times. These data come from a study of human T cells and chemical hapten exposure. Time point in this sample: patch test 3, about 24 weeks after DPC sensitization. Treatment denoted: therapeutic diphenylcyclopropenone sensitization with weekly scalp DPC. CDR3 length: 14 residues. Germline assignment: CDR1 MNHEY and CDR2 SVGAGI. V lost 2 bases to trimming and J lost 4 bases, with 11 bases between them. TCRdb used MiXCR to reprocess the RACE reads, holding one entry per CDR3 protein. The sample consists of approximately 160,000 distinct CDR3 sequences, about 27% of them appearing once.

The chain is built from TRBV6-5 and TRBJ1-1; perhaps TRBD1 as D (5 bases). Sequencing used whole blood, obtained in connection with sensitization to the hapten diphenylcyclopropenone (DPC). This clonotype was obtained from a woman aged 18-29 years with alopecia areata. Some clones in this sample may be carry-over from other donors' samples. In nucleotides, the CDR3 is TGTGCCAGCAGTTACAAGCGGGGCCTCACTGAAGCTTTCTTT. Translated: CASSYKRGLTEAFF.